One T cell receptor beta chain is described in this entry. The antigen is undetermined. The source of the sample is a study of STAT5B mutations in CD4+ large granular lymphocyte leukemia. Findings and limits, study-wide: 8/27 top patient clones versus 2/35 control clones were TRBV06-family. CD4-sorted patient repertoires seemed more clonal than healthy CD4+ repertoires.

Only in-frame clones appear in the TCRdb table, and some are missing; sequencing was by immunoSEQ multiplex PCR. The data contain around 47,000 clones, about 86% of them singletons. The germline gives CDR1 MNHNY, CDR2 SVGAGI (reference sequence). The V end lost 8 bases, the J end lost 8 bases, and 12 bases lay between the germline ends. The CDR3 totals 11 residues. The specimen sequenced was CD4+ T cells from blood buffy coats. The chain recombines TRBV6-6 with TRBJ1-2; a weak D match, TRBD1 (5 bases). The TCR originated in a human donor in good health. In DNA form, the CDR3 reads TGTGCCAGCGCCGGTGGGGGAGGCTACACCTTC. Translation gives CASAGGGGYTF.